This T cell receptor beta chain was identified during a study of T cell responses to AZD1222 COVID-19 vaccine. Findings and caveats of the study: CD4 TCRs covered the whole spike, strongest at regions 160-218 and 743-854. Spike-specific TCRs gained breadth and depth after people received two AZD1222 doses.

The V gene lost 3 bases and the J gene lost 4 bases, with 12 bases spanning the gap. This CDR3 contains 15 residues. In germline, CDR1 is SGHAT, CDR2 FQNNGV. A note on this clone: The antigen is unknown.

TCRdb's table, derived via immunoSEQ multiplex PCR, lists solely in-frame clones and lacks some. Of roughly 100,000 clones listed, about four fifths are singletons. The receptor's source is an adult in good health. Source: peripheral blood, taken on day 0 of AZD1222 vaccination. J is TRBJ2-2 and V is TRBV11-2; D possibly corresponds to TRBD1 (5 bases). CDR3 nucleotides: TGTGCCAGCAGCTTTGGGGCCGACGCCACCGGGGAGCTGTTTTTT. Amino acid sequence: CASSFGADATGELFF.